Below, 14 T cell receptor beta chains from the same sample are listed, as sequenced in a study of T-cell reconstitution after alpha-beta-depleted transplantation in children. Using unique molecular identifiers, the investigators prepared the TCRbeta library. TCRdb itself ran the PCR reads through MiXCR, one entry per CDR3 protein. The sample lists about a million distinct CDR3 sequences, roughly 29% occurring once. Specimen: PBMCs, mostly from graft donor cells, collected 360 days after TCRalphabeta/CD19-depleted stem cell transplant. These receptors were taken from a boy younger than two who had a stem cell transplant for SCID, so the T cells may come from the graft donor.

The chain is built from TRBV13 and TRBJ2-4; TRBD2 is a possible D gene (6 bases). The CDR3 sequence is 16 residues long. Between the trimmed V and J ends, which lost 0 bases and 8 bases, there was a span of 17 bases. Germline V gives CDR1 PRHDT, CDR2 FYEKMQ (reference sequence). The DNA for the CDR3 is TGTGCCAGCAGCTTAGGAGTAAGGGACTCTTCGGACATTCAGTACTTC. Its protein product is CASSLGVRDSSDIQYF.

On this clonotype: One end of the junction is discordant with germline, which a read error may explain. This chain joins TRBV20-1 and TRBJ1-3; D remains unclear. Germline CDR1 and CDR2: DFQATT and SNEGSKA (reference sequence). The CDR3 totals 17 residues. CDR3 sequence reads: CCARPLRPGRSGNTIYF. CDR3 sequence (DNA): TGCTGTGCTAGACCTCTACGGCCAGGCCGCTCTGGAAACACCATATATTTT.

This clonotype was observed a few times. The gene calls are TRBV24-1 and TRBJ1-2; 11 nucleotides align to TRBD1. This CDR3 is 13 amino acids long. CDR1 KGHDR and CDR2 SFDVKD come from the germline V gene. V gave up 3 bases and J gave up 7 bases; unmatched junction bases: 0. CDR3 region: CATSDGTGGGYTF. The CDR3 nucleotides read TGTGCCACCAGTGATGGGACAGGGGGTGGCTACACCTTC.

This clonotype was recorded a few times. The rearrangement joins TRBV20-1 to TRBJ2-1; TRBD2 aligns across 12 bases. Trimming cost V 1 base and J 4 bases; bases outside gene matches: 8. CDR1 and CDR2 from the germline V gene are DFQATT and SNEGSKA (reference sequence). CDR3 length equals 17 residues. CDR3: CSARGPSGGARYNEQFF. The CDR3 bases are TGCAGTGCTAGAGGGCCTAGCGGGGGGGCGAGGTACAATGAGCAGTTCTTC.

The chain carries TRBV10-1 and TRBJ2-3; no clear D. Germline V CDR1 and CDR2: WNHNN, SYGVQD (reference sequence). Trimming removed 0 bases at V and 4 bases at J, with 8 bases between. The CDR3 spans 14 residues. The CDR3 DNA reads as TGCGCCAGCAGTGAGTCTGGAATCCCAGATACGCAGTATTTT. It encodes CASSESGIPDTQYF.

This clonotype was recorded a few times. The chain links TRBV7-3 to TRBJ2-1, with 13 bases that match TRBD2. The length of the CDR3 is 15 residues. V lost 5 bases and J lost 8; bases outside the gene matches: 6. Germline V lookup: CDR1 SGHTA, CDR2 FQGTGA. For the CDR3, the DNA is TGTGCCAGCAGCCTTACTAGCGGGGGGGCTTATGAGCAGTTCTTC. This sequence encodes CASSLTSGGAYEQFF.

This clonotype came up a few times. V and J are TRBV20-1 and TRBJ2-1; 8 nucleotides agree with TRBD1. Losses at the gene ends were 0 bases for V and 1 base for J; bases not matched to a gene: 8. Germline CDR1 DFQATT, CDR2 SNEGSKA (reference sequence). The CDR3 length is 17 residues. The DNA of the CDR3 is TGCAGTGCTAGAGATCATCCAGGGGGCGCGTCCTACAATGAGCAGTTCTTC. Its translation is CSARDHPGGASYNEQFF.

This clonotype has just one count. The genes are TRBV29-1 and TRBJ2-1; 14 nucleotides agree with TRBD2. Germline V gives CDR1 SQVTM, CDR2 ANQGSEA. This CDR3 is 15 amino acids long. V shed 4 bases, J shed 4 bases, and the junction held 3 bases outside the gene matches. The CDR3 loop reads CSVGRTSGGYNEQFF. The DNA of the CDR3 is TGCAGCGTTGGTCGGACTAGCGGGGGGTACAATGAGCAGTTCTTC.

This clonotype was seen more than once but under ten times. V and J are TRBV12-3 or TRBV12-4 and TRBJ1-5; unclear D gene. The V end lost 3 bases, the J end lost 3 bases, and 12 bases lay between the germline ends. There are 15 residues in the CDR3. The CDR3 DNA follows: TGTGCCAGCAGTTTGGAATCGACGGCCAATCAGCCCCAGCATTTT. Translating gives CASSLESTANQPQHF.

This clonotype was picked up a small number of times. This sequence joins TRBV5-1 and TRBJ2-1; TRBD2 matches at 12 bases. Germline values: CDR1 SGHRS, CDR2 YFSETQ. The length of the CDR3 is 18 residues. J was trimmed by 1 base and V by 7 bases; bases with no gene match: 12. CDR3: CASGESSGGASSYNEQFF. CDR3 nucleotide sequence: TGCGCCAGCGGAGAATCTAGCGGGGGGGCCAGTTCCTACAATGAGCAGTTCTTC.

This clonotype was seen a few times. This sequence joins TRBV7-2 and TRBJ1-1; D remains ambiguous. The ends were cut back, 1 base at V and 5 bases at J, with 11 bases in the middle. Per germline, CDR1 SGHTA and CDR2 FQGNSA. The CDR3 has 14 residues. The CDR3 bases are TGTGCCAGCAGCTTAGATCAGGACCAAACTGAAGCTTTCTTT. It is translated as CASSLDQDQTEAFF.

Only a few counts were recorded for this clonotype. The chain is built from TRBV20-1 and TRBJ2-7; D is possibly TRBD1 or TRBD2 (5 bases each). CDR1 is DFQATT and CDR2 is SNEGSKA in the germline V gene (reference sequence). Trimming left V 0 bases short and J 3 bases short, with 12 bases between. This CDR3 spans 14 amino acids. Written as DNA, the CDR3 is TGCAGTGCTAGAGAGCATAGTGGGGGCTACGAGCAGTACTTC. Amino acid sequence: CSAREHSGGYEQYF.

This clonotype occurred once. This rearrangement joins TRBV13 to TRBJ1-2, with D maybe TRBD1 (6 bases). Trimming took off 6 bases at V and 3 bases at J, with 17 bases between the two ends. The germline gives CDR1 PRHDT, CDR2 FYEKMQ (reference sequence). The CDR3 length is 15 residues. DNA for the CDR3: TGTGCCAGCAGTCTTAGGGGGGGGGAGGACTATGGCTACACCTTC. This sequence encodes CASSLRGGEDYGYTF.

DNA for the CDR3: TGTGCCAGCAGTTTAAGGCCTCTTCCCACCCCTGGGACTGAAGCTTTCTTT. Translated: CASSLRPLPTPGTEAFF. The rearrangement joins TRBV27 to TRBJ1-1; D gene ambiguous. Trimming cost V 2 bases and J 5 bases, with 21 bases left between them. Germline V gene lookup returns CDR1 MNHEY and CDR2 SMNVEV (reference sequence). The CDR3 sequence is 17 residues long.